This note documents a single TCR beta chain sequence. Its specificity is unknown. These data are taken from a study of cytomegalovirus exposure and HLA in healthy donors. The PCR contained 60 Vbeta and 13 Jbeta primers. Here immunoSEQ multiplex PCR was the method, and the copy in TCRdb shows in-frame clones only, minus some. This table holds 150,000 to 200,000 clones, 84% found once. Findings and limits, study-wide: As was reported, the classifier diagnosed cytomegalovirus status with high specificity and sensitivity. Later work associated roughly 17,000 TCR beta sequences with HLA alleles at 0.05 false discovery rate. A missense variant in DCLRE1C was later tied to TCR beta V- and J-gene trimming. One later analysis reportedly identified an Asian-associated ancestry cluster that showed fewer N-insertions than the approximately 700-donor mean.

The length of the CDR3 is 18 residues. Sequencing was carried out using PBMCs. This sequence originates from a man between 18 and 29 years old in good health and CMV-seronegative. The V call is TRBV21-1, the J call TRBJ1-4; no check of the table's D call, TRBD1, against the DNA was made. TRBV21-1 is an annotated pseudogene. CDR3 nucleotides: TGTGCCAGCATAGGCGGGGACAGGGGGCTGAGAAGAATTGAAAAACTGTTTTTT. Its translation is CASIGGDRGLRRIEKLFF.